This T cell receptor (beta chain) was sequenced for a study of early T cells in non-severe SARS-CoV-2 infection. CDR3 length: 16 amino acids. CDR1 and CDR2 from the germline V gene are MDHEN and SYDVKM. V lost 8 bases to trimming and J lost 0 bases; unmatched junction nucleotides: 5. TCRdb reanalysed the 5' RACE reads using MiXCR and keeps one entry per CDR3 protein. The sample lists around 55,000 distinct CDR3 sequences, around 7% occurring once. The rearrangement joins TRBV28 to TRBJ2-2, with 11 bases fitting TRBD2. Material: whole blood, obtained at baseline. The receptor's source is an adult who was a healthcare worker with PCR-confirmed SARS-CoV-2 infection or an uninfected control (not recorded which). The CDR3 protein is CASLTSGAPNTGELFF. The CDR3 DNA reads TGTGCCAGCTTGACTAGCGGGGCTCCGAACACCGGGGAGCTGTTTTTT.